The next 7 T cell receptor beta chains were all read from a single sample in a study of CD8+ T cells in alopecia areata. The treatment here: oral pan-JAK inhibitor, 5-10 mg twice daily. Extraction and reverse transcription of RNA yielded cDNA as the sequencing template. Clones were sequenced by immunoSEQ multiplex PCR, and TCRdb holds only the in-frame ones, with some missing. The top ten clones hold 1.3% of a sample with 150,000 to 200,000 clones, more than 55% of them seen once. Source: CD4+ T cells sorted from blood, taken around week 49, from a patient treated with tofacitinib. The receptors derive from a human donor with alopecia areata.

The genes are TRBV6-5 and TRBJ2-1; TRBD2 aligns across 8 bases. Per the germline V gene, CDR1 is MNHEY and CDR2 is SVGAGI. The CDR3 covers 15 residues. Losses at the gene ends were 5 bases for V and 7 bases for J; bases not matched to a gene: 10. The chain's CDR3 is CASSNLAGRWNEQFF. The CDR3 nucleotides are TGTGCCAGCAGTAACCTAGCGGGCCGCTGGAATGAGCAGTTCTTC.

This clone was detected only a few times. This sequence joins TRBV2 and TRBJ1-2; TRBD1 is a possible D gene (6 bases). V lost 0 bases to trimming and J lost 6 bases, with 11 bases between them. The length of the CDR3 is 14 residues. CDR1 SNHLY and CDR2 FYNNEI come from the germline V gene. The CDR3 DNA sequence: TGTGCCAGCAGTGAAGCTTGGCAGGGGAATGGCTACACCTTC. Translating gives CASSEAWQGNGYTF.

The sample holds one count of this clone. This sequence joins TRBV29-1 and TRBJ2-1; 9 nucleotides agree with TRBD2. This CDR3 is 15 amino acids long. V dropped 3 bases and J dropped 6; count of bases not matched to a gene: 9. Germline assignment: CDR1 SQVTM and CDR2 ANQGSEA. The CDR3 coding sequence is TGCAGCGTTGAGCTGTGGCGGGGGGGCGGCAATGAGCAGTTCTTC. Protein product: CSVELWRGGGNEQFF.

The chain links TRBV27 to TRBJ2-6; D gene ambiguous. V gave up 6 bases and J gave up 0 bases, with 3 bases separating them. CDR3 length: 13 residues. Germline V CDR1 and CDR2: MNHEY, SMNVEV (reference sequence). CDR3 sequence reads: CASRFSGANVLTF. As DNA, the CDR3 is TGTGCCAGCAGGTTCTCTGGGGCCAACGTCCTGACTTTC.

This clone appeared a single time. The CDR3: CAWTPGTAPYEQYF. CDR3 nucleotides: TGTGCCTGGACCCCCGGGACAGCACCTTACGAGCAGTACTTC. The chain joins TRBV30 to TRBJ2-7; 7 positions agree with TRBD1. The V gene end was trimmed by 4 bases and the J gene end by 4 bases; junction bases not matched to a gene: 10. Germline V CDR1 and CDR2: GTSNPN, SVGIG (reference sequence). The CDR3 is 14 residues long.

This clone was found once. V usage is TRBV30 and J usage is TRBJ2-7; D might be TRBD1 (7 bases). The CDR3 sequence is 15 residues long. Germline CDR1 GTSNPN, CDR2 SVGIG (reference sequence). Trimming left V 2 bases short and J 1 base short, with 15 bases between. The CDR3: CAWSTGQAGSYEQYF. In DNA form, the CDR3 reads TGTGCCTGGAGTACCGGACAGGCGGGGTCCTACGAGCAGTACTTC.

This sequence joins TRBV30 and TRBJ1-1; 7 nucleotides line up with TRBD1. This CDR3 is 15 amino acids long. The V gene's germline CDR1 is GTSNPN and CDR2 SVGIG (reference sequence). V lost 2 bases and J lost 5; bases outside the gene matches: 11. CDR3: CAWSSPNRGGTEAFF. In nucleotides, the CDR3 is TGTGCCTGGAGTTCTCCCAACAGGGGAGGGACTGAAGCTTTCTTT.